A single sample gave rise to the 5 T cell receptor beta chains below, sequenced in a study of glioma-infiltrating T cells after dendritic cell vaccination. Repertoires were generated with immunoSEQ multiplex PCR, while TCRdb's copy carries only in-frame clones and drops some. Seen here are approximately 48,000 clones, about 85% observed once, and the top ten hold 11%. The sample was blood, taken before dendritic cell vaccination. The receptor set was obtained from a human donor with glioblastoma.

The chain combines TRBV27 with TRBJ2-1; D perhaps matches TRBD2 (6 bases). CDR1 and CDR2 (germline): MNHEY, SMNVEV (reference sequence). V dropped 3 bases and J dropped 4 bases, with 13 bases sitting between them. The CDR3 length is 15 residues. In DNA, the CDR3 is TGTGCCAGCAGTTTGCTCCTAGCGATTTACAATGAGCAGTTCTTC. Amino acids: CASSLLLAIYNEQFF.

This sequence joins TRBV27 and TRBJ1-2, with a possible D match to TRBD1 (6 bases). V was clipped by 8 bases and J by 0 bases, with 22 bases between them. CDR3 size: 17 residues. CDR1 is MNHEY, CDR2 SMNVEV, per germline (reference sequence). The chain's CDR3 is CASAVQGSAGPNYGYTF. Written as DNA, the CDR3 is TGTGCCAGCGCCGTCCAGGGGTCGGCTGGCCCTAACTATGGCTACACCTTC.

The DNA for the CDR3 is TGTGCCAGCAGCTCAGGACAGCCATCCGCGAAAGGCTACACCTTC. Its translation: CASSSGQPSAKGYTF. V and J are TRBV7-9 and TRBJ1-2; D is possibly TRBD1 (6 bases). From germline, CDR1 is SEHNR and CDR2 FQNEAQ (reference sequence). The V gene lost 4 bases and the J gene lost 8 bases, with 20 bases spanning the gap. The CDR3 sequence is 15 residues long.

The chain links TRBV15 to TRBJ2-3, with no clear D. The V gene's germline CDR1 is LNHNV and CDR2 YYDKDF (reference sequence). This CDR3 contains 12 residues. V was trimmed by 0 bases and J by 6 bases, leaving 4 bases between them. Written as DNA, the CDR3 is TGTGCCACCAGCAGAGACGGGGATACGCAGTATTTT. Its translation: CATSRDGDTQYF. The full variable domain, its missing parts supplied by reference TRBV15 and TRBJ2-3, is DAMVIQNPRYQVTQFGKPVTLSCSQTLNHNVMYWYQQKSSQAPKLLFHYYDKDFNNEADTPDNFQSRRPNTSFCFLDIRSPGLGDTAMYLCATSRDGDTQYFGPGTRLTVL.

This rearrangement joins TRBV27 to TRBJ1-5, with unresolved D. Germline lookup yields CDR1 MNHEY and CDR2 SMNVEV (reference sequence). This CDR3 has 14 amino acids. V was shortened by 5 bases and J by 0 bases, with 8 bases between the two germline ends. The DNA for the CDR3 is TGTGCCAGCAGTCCTAACAGTAGCAATCAGCCCCAGCATTTT. It translates to CASSPNSSNQPQHF.